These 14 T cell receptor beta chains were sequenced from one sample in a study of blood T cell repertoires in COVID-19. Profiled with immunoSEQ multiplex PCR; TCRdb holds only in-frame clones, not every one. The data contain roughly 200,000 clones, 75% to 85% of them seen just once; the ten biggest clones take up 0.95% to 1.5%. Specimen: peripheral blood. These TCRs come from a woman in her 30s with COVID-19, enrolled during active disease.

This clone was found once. CDR3 sequence: CASSYKGGTEAFF. CDR3 bases: TGTGCCAGCAGTTACAAAGGGGGCACTGAAGCTTTCTTT. The J gene is TRBJ1-1, the V gene TRBV6-2 or TRBV6-3; TRBD1 is a possible D gene (6 bases). CDR1 and CDR2 from the germline V gene are MNHEY and SVGEGT. V was shortened by 2 bases and J by 4 bases, with 8 bases between the two germline ends. The CDR3 is made up of 13 amino acids.

DNA for the CDR3: TGCGCCAGCAGCCAAGGCGGGGCAGACACCGGGGAGCTGTTTTTT. Encoded protein: CASSQGGADTGELFF. The genes are TRBV4-3 and TRBJ2-2; weak D call: TRBD2 (6 bases). There are 15 residues in the CDR3. V was trimmed by 1 base and J by 3 bases, leaving 9 bases between them. Germline CDR1 is LGHNA and CDR2 is YSLEER.

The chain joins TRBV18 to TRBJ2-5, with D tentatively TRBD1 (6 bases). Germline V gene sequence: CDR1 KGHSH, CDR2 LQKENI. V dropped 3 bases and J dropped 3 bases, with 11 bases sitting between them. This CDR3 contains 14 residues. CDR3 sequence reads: CASSPLQGKETQYF. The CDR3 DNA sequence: TGTGCCAGCTCACCCTTACAGGGAAAAGAGACCCAGTACTTC.

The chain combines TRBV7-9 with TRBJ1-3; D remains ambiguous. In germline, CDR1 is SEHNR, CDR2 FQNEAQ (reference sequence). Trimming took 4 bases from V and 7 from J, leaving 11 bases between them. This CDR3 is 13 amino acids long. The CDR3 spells CASSSPPGNTIYF. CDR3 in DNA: TGTGCCAGCAGCTCACCCCCCGGGAACACCATATATTTT.

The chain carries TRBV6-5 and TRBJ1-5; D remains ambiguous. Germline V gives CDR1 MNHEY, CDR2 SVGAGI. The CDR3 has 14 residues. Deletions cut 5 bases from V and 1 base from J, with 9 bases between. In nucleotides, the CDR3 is TGTGCCAGCAGTCTAGACCCAAGCAATCAGCCCCAGCATTTT. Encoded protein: CASSLDPSNQPQHF.

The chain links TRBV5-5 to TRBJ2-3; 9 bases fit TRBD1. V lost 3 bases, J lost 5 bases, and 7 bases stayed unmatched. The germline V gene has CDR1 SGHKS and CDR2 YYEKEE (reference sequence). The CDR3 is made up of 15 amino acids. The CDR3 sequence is CASSSDRGGLDTQYF. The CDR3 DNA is TGTGCCAGCAGCTCGGACAGGGGCGGGTTAGATACGCAGTATTTT.

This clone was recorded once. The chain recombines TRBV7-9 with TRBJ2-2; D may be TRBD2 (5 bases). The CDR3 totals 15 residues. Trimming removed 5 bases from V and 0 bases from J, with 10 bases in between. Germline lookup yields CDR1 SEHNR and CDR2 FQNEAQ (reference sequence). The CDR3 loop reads CASSPRGSNTGELFF. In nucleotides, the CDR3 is TGTGCCAGCAGCCCCCGGGGTTCGAACACCGGGGAGCTGTTTTTT.

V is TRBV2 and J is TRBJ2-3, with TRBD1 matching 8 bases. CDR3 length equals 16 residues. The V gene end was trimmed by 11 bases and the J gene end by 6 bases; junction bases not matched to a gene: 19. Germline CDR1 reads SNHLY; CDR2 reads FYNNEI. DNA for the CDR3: TGTGCCGGGCCACCAACCCGTCAGGGGGCTGGGGATACGCAGTATTTT. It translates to CAGPPTRQGAGDTQYF.

This chain's CDR3 is CASSRLAGVDEQYF. CDR3 sequence (DNA): TGTGCCAGCAGCAGACTAGCGGGAGTCGACGAGCAGTACTTC. The V call is TRBV7-2, the J call TRBJ2-7, with TRBD2 matching 12 bases. Germline assignment: CDR1 SGHTA and CDR2 FQGNSA. CDR3 length: 14 residues. The junction had 4 bases not matched to a gene; V was cut back by 5 bases and J by 5 bases.

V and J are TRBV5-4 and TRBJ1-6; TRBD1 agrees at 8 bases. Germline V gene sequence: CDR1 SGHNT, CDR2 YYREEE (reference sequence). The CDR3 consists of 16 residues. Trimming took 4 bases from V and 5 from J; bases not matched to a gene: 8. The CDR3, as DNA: TGTGCCAGCAGCATACCGACAGGGGTGGATAATTCACCCCTCCACTTT. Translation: CASSIPTGVDNSPLHF. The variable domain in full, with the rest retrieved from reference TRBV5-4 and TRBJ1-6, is ETGVTQSPTHLIKTRGQQVTLRCSSQSGHNTVSWYQQALGQGPQFIFQYYREEENGRGNFPPRFSGLQFPNYSSELNVNALELDDSALYLCASSIPTGVDNSPLHFGNGTRLTVT.

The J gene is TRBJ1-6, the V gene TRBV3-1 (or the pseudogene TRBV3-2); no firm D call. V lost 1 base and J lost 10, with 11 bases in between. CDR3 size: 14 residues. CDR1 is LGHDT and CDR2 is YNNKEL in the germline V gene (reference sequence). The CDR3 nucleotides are TGTGCCAGCAGCCAAGTCGACTACCTCTCACCCCTCCACTTT. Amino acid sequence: CASSQVDYLSPLHF.

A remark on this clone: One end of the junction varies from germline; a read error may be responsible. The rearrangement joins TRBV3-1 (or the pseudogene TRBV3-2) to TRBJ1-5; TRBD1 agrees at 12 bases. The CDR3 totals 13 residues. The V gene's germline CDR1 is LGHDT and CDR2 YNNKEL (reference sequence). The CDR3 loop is CASSHAGQGALRF. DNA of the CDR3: TGTGCCAGCAGCCACGCGGGACAGGGGGCTTTAAGGTTT.

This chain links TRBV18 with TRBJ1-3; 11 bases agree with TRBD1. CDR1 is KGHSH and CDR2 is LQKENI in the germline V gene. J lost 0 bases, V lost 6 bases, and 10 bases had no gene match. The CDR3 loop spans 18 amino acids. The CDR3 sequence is CASSPRDRGELSGNTIYF. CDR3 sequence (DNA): TGTGCCAGCTCGCCCCGGGACAGGGGGGAACTCTCTGGAAACACCATATATTTT.

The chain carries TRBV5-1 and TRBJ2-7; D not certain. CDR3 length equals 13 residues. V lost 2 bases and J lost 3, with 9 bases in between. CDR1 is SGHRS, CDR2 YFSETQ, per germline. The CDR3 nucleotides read TGCGCCAGCAGCTTCCAAGTAGACTACGAGCAGTACTTC. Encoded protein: CASSFQVDYEQYF.